This entry lists 7 T cell receptor beta chains sequenced from one sample in a study of blood T cell repertoires in COVID-19. Sequenced by immunoSEQ multiplex PCR; TCRdb stores in-frame clones only, minus some. The repertoire includes about 140,000 clones, around 79% of them detected once, and approximately 3.6% sits in the top ten. Sample: peripheral blood. All receptors come from a man between 60 and 75 years old with acute or convalescent COVID-19.

This rearrangement joins TRBV7-2 to TRBJ1-1; TRBD1 aligns across 7 bases. The CDR3 spans 13 residues. CDR1 is SGHTA and CDR2 is FQGNSA in the germline V gene. The V and J ends lost 3 bases and 5 bases, in that order; junction bases with no gene match: 3. CDR3 DNA: TGTGCCAGCAGCTTCAACAGGGGTACTGAAGCTTTCTTT. As protein: CASSFNRGTEAFF.

This chain connects TRBV6-6 to TRBJ1-6, with D perhaps TRBD1 (5 bases). CDR3 length equals 16 residues. The ends were cut back, 6 bases at V and 0 bases at J, with 12 bases in the middle. Per germline, CDR1 MNHNY and CDR2 SVGAGI (reference sequence). The CDR3 DNA reads as TGTGCCAGCAGGCCGACCAGGGCCTCCTATAATTCACCCCTCCACTTT. This gives the protein CASRPTRASYNSPLHF.

Worth noting for this clone: A read error may account for a junction end that differs from germline. The V and J genes are TRBV11-2 and TRBJ1-1; 12 nucleotides match TRBD1. Germline V lookup: CDR1 SGHAT, CDR2 FQNNGV. This CDR3 contains 12 residues. This chain's CDR3 is CASSRGTGGGIF. Here the CDR3 DNA reads TGTGCCAGCAGCCGTGGGACAGGGGGCGGCATTTTT.

This clone showed up just a few times. V gene TRBV29-1 combines with J gene TRBJ1-2, with D tentatively TRBD1 (5 bases). This CDR3 has 12 amino acids. V was trimmed by 5 bases and J by 4 bases, leaving 11 bases between them. Germline V lookup: CDR1 SQVTM, CDR2 ANQGSEA. This chain's CDR3 is CSVTQGTYGYTF. CDR3 DNA: TGCAGCGTTACCCAGGGTACCTATGGCTACACCTTC.

In its sample, this clone was seen a few times. The chain recombines TRBV5-5 with TRBJ2-1; TRBD1 might be the D (5 bases). The V gene lost 2 bases and the J gene lost 8 bases, with 14 bases spanning the gap. The CDR3 sequence is 14 residues long. Germline V gives CDR1 SGHKS, CDR2 YYEKEE (reference sequence). The CDR3 region has the DNA TGTGCCAGCAGCTTAGACAGCCCCCCCGATGAGCAGTTCTTC. Amino acid sequence: CASSLDSPPDEQFF.

This chain links TRBV15 with TRBJ2-7, with a tentative D call TRBD1 (7 bases). Trimming cost V 1 base and J 3 bases, with 13 bases left between them. CDR1 and CDR2 from the germline V gene are LNHNV and YYDKDF (reference sequence). The CDR3 is 15 residues long. The CDR3 sequence: CATSRGGGTVYEQYF. The CDR3 bases are TGTGCCACCAGCAGAGGAGGGGGGACAGTCTACGAGCAGTACTTC.

This chain joins TRBV5-1 and TRBJ1-3; D is undetermined. This CDR3 has 15 amino acids. CDR1 is SGHRS, CDR2 YFSETQ, per germline. V dropped 0 bases and J dropped 0 bases, with 7 bases sitting between them. The CDR3 bases are TGCGCCAGCAGCTTGGATCCGGGCTCTGGAAACACCATATATTTT. It specifies CASSLDPGSGNTIYF.